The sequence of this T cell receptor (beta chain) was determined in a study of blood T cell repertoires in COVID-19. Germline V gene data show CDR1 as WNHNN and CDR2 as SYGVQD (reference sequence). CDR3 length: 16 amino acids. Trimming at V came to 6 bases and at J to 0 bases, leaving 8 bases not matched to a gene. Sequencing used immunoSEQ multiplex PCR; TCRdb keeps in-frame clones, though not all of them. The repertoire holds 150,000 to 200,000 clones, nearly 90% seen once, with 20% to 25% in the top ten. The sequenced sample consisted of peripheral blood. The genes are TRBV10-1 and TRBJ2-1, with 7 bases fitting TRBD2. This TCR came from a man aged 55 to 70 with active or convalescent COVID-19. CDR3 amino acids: CASRMAGVLSYNEQFF. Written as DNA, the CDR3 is TGCGCCAGCAGGATGGCGGGGGTTCTCTCCTACAATGAGCAGTTCTTC.